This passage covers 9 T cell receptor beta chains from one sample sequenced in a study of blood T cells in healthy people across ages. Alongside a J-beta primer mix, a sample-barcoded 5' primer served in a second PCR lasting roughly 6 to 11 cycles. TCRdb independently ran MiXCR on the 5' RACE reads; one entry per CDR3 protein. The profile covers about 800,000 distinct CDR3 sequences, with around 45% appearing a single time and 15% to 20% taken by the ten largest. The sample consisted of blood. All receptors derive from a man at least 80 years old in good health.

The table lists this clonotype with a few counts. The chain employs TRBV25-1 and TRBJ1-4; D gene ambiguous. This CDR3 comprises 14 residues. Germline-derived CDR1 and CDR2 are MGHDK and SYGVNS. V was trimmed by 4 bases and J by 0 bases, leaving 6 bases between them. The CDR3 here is CASSGDATNEKLFF. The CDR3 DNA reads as TGTGCCAGCAGTGGAGATGCAACTAATGAAAAACTGTTTTTT.

CDR3 loop: CASSPGTGDYEQFF. The CDR3 DNA follows: TGCGCCAGCAGTCCCGGGACAGGGGATTATGAGCAGTTCTTC. V gene TRBV5-1 combines with J gene TRBJ2-1, with 10 bases identical to TRBD1. This CDR3 region has 14 residues. Germline V lookup: CDR1 SGHRS, CDR2 YFSETQ. After removal of 5 bases from V and 8 bases from J, the junction contained 7 bases not matched to a gene.

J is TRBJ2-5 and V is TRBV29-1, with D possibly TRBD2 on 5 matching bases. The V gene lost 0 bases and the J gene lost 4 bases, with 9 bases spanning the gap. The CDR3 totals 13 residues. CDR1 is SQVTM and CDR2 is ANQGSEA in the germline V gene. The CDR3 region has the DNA TGCAGCGTTGAAGATAGTGCGGGAGAGACCCAGTACTTC. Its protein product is CSVEDSAGETQYF.

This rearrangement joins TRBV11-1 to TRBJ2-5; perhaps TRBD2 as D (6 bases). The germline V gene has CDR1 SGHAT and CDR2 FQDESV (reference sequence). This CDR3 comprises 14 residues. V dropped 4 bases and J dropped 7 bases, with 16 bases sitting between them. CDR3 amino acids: CASSSPGLRWTQYF. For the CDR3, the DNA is TGTGCCAGCAGCTCTCCGGGACTTAGATGGACCCAGTACTTC.

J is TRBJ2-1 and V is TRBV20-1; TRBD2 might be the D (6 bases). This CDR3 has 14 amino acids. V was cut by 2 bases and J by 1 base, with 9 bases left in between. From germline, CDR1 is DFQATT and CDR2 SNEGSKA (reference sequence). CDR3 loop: CSARTAGSYNEQFF. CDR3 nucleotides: TGCAGTGCTAGAACGGCGGGATCCTACAATGAGCAGTTCTTC.

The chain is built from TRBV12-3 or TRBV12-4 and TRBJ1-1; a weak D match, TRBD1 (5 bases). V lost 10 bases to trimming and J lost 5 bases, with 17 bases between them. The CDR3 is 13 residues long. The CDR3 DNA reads TGTGCCACCCAGGCTTTGGGGGTGACTGAAGCTTTCTTT. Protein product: CATQALGVTEAFF.

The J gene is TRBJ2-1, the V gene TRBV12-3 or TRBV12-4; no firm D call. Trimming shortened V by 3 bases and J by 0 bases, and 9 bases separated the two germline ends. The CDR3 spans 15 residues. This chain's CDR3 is CASSFAVSSYNEQFF. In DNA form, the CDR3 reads TGTGCCAGCAGTTTTGCAGTCAGCTCCTACAATGAGCAGTTCTTC.

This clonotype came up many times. Here the CDR3 DNA reads TGTGCCAGCAGCCTTCACTCCCATACGCAGTATTTT. It translates to CASSLHSHTQYF. The gene calls are TRBV7-9 and TRBJ2-3; D unclear. The CDR3 has 12 residues. V was clipped by 5 bases and J by 7 bases, with 10 bases between them. The V gene's germline CDR1 is SEHNR and CDR2 FQNEAQ (reference sequence).

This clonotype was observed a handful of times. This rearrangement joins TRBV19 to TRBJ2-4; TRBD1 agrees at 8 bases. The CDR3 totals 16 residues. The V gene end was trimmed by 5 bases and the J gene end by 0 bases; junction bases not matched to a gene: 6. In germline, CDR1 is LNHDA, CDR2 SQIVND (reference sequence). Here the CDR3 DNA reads TGTGCCAGTAGTCAAGGGACAGGAGCAGCCAAAAACATTCAGTACTTC. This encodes CASSQGTGAAKNIQYF.